This T cell receptor (beta chain) was sequenced in a study of glioma-infiltrating T cells. Findings of the study overall: Very few CDR3 sequences were shared between tissue and blood. Gliomas, especially low-grade, showed above-expected tissue-blood divergence; non-neoplastic patients showed below.

The table lists this clonotype with many counts. The antigen remains unidentified. Using RNA template, CDR3s of TCR alpha and beta were amplified with iRepertoire arm-PCR. For one-step reverse transcription and amplification, 100-400 ng of tissue mRNA or PBMC total RNA was used. TCRdb processed the multiplex PCR reads anew with MiXCR; each CDR3 protein has one entry. Counted here are some 90,000 distinct CDR3 sequences, roughly 40% occurring once; the ten biggest clones make up under 40%. The sequencing input was glioma tissue, nonneoplastic brain tissue, or PBMCs (not recorded which). The sequence was obtained from a human donor with low-grade glioma or glioblastoma, undergoing nonglioma brain surgery, or in good health (not recorded which).

In DNA, the CDR3 is TGCGCCAGCAGCACCGTCGTCGGGGCTCAAGAGACCCAGTACTTC. It yields the protein CASSTVVGAQETQYF. The chain combines TRBV5-1 with TRBJ2-5, with D possibly called TRBD1 or TRBD2 (5 bases each). In germline, CDR1 is SGHRS, CDR2 YFSETQ. The ends were cut back, 4 bases at V and 2 bases at J, with 15 bases in the middle. CDR3 size: 15 residues.